The 25 T cell receptor beta chains below come from one sample, sequenced in a study of blood T cell repertoires in COVID-19. Using immunoSEQ multiplex PCR, the repertoire was profiled, and TCRdb retains in-frame clones only, with some absent. This table has roughly 310,000 clones, 75% to 90% appearing once. Sample: PBMCs or T cells enriched from blood (not recorded which). The receptors stem from a woman aged 35 to 49 who had recovered from COVID-19.

This chain links TRBV7-9 with TRBJ2-2; a possible D gene is TRBD2 (5 bases). The length of the CDR3 is 12 residues. Germline CDR1 and CDR2: SEHNR and FQNEAQ (reference sequence). CDR3 nucleotides: TGTGCAGCACCTACGGAGGCCGGGGAGCTGTTTTTT. Amino acids: CAAPTEAGELFF.

This chain connects TRBV18 to TRBJ2-6; D is possibly TRBD1 (5 bases). Per germline, CDR1 KGHSH and CDR2 LQKENI. V shed 2 bases and J shed 4 bases, with 12 bases lying between them. The CDR3 sequence is 16 residues long. CDR3 sequence: CASSPSIGAGANVLTF. The CDR3 DNA reads as TGTGCCAGCTCACCAAGTATAGGGGCCGGGGCCAACGTCCTGACTTTC.

The chain joins TRBV5-6 to TRBJ2-5, with 8 bases fitting TRBD1. The CDR3 sequence is 14 residues long. The V segment lost 1 base and the J segment 5 bases; nucleotides outside the gene matches: 4. Germline CDR1 and CDR2: SGHDT and YYEEEE. The CDR3 loop is CASSLSGGGETQYF. CDR3 nucleotides: TGTGCCAGCAGCTTGTCAGGGGGCGGCGAGACCCAGTACTTC.

V and J are TRBV5-3 and TRBJ2-7; TRBD1 aligns across 7 bases. TRBV5-3 has ORF status, its function being uncertain. The CDR3 consists of 15 residues. The V and J ends lost 4 bases and 6 bases, in that order; junction bases with no gene match: 13. This CDR3 reads CARSEGTAEGGEQYF. The DNA for the CDR3 is TGTGCCAGAAGCGAGGGGACAGCAGAAGGGGGCGAGCAGTACTTC.

The genes are TRBV5-6 and TRBJ2-1; D is possibly TRBD2 (5 bases). This CDR3 contains 16 residues. CDR1 SGHDT and CDR2 YYEEEE come from the germline V gene. The V and J ends lost 4 bases and 4 bases respectively, with 18 bases between them. Here the CDR3 reads CASSPWASIVYNEQFF. The CDR3 DNA follows: TGTGCCAGCAGCCCCTGGGCTAGCATTGTTTACAATGAGCAGTTCTTC.

V and J are TRBV29-1 and TRBJ1-1; D ambiguous. The CDR3 sequence is 13 residues long. CDR1 and CDR2 (germline): SQVTM, ANQGSEA. V was clipped by 7 bases and J by 2 bases, with 14 bases between them. The CDR3 spells CSARGDSNTEAFF. CDR3 nucleotide sequence: TGCAGCGCTAGAGGCGATAGTAACACTGAAGCTTTCTTT.

This chain links TRBV4-3 with TRBJ2-5, with TRBD2 as a possible D gene (6 bases). Trimming removed 0 bases at V and 4 bases at J, with 15 bases between. This CDR3 contains 16 residues. Germline lookup yields CDR1 LGHNA and CDR2 YSLEER. Here the CDR3 DNA reads TGCGCCAGCAGCCAAGAGTGGCCACGAGCGGGAGAGACCCAGTACTTC. Amino acids: CASSQEWPRAGETQYF.

The chain carries TRBV11-1 and TRBJ2-1; 10 nucleotides line up with TRBD1. The V gene end was trimmed by 1 base and the J gene end by 7 bases; junction bases not matched to a gene: 4. The CDR3 is 15 residues long. Germline V gene lookup returns CDR1 SGHAT and CDR2 FQDESV (reference sequence). CDR3 loop: CASSLDGTGENEQFF. Written as DNA, the CDR3 is TGTGCCAGCAGCTTAGACGGGACAGGGGAGAATGAGCAGTTCTTC.

The rearrangement links TRBV4-3 to TRBJ2-3; 12 bases agree with TRBD2. The V gene's germline CDR1 is LGHNA and CDR2 YSLEER. With 0 bases clipped from V and 1 base from J, the junction kept 14 bases outside the gene matches. This CDR3 is 21 amino acids long. The CDR3: CASSQEQVLAGGGARTDTQYF. The CDR3 coding sequence is TGCGCCAGCAGCCAAGAGCAGGTGCTAGCGGGGGGGGGCGCCCGCACAGATACGCAGTATTTT.

V and J are TRBV19 and TRBJ2-5; D not certain. Looked up from germline, CDR1 is LNHDA and CDR2 is SQIVND (reference sequence). The CDR3 loop spans 15 amino acids. Between the trimmed V and J ends, which lost 5 bases and 9 bases, there was a span of 22 bases. The CDR3 spells CASSSSSGTSGAQYF. As DNA, the CDR3 is TGTGCCAGTAGTTCTTCCTCCGGAACCTCAGGCGCCCAGTACTTC.

The J gene is TRBJ1-1, the V gene TRBV7-6; weak D call: TRBD1 (5 bases). Germline V gene lookup returns CDR1 SGHVS and CDR2 FNYEAQ. The CDR3 runs to 15 residues. Trimming took off 4 bases at V and 0 bases at J, with 12 bases between the two ends. CDR3 amino acids: CASSSLGLMNTEAFF. DNA of the CDR3: TGTGCCAGCAGCTCCCTGGGACTTATGAACACTGAAGCTTTCTTT. The whole variable domain, remainder taken from reference TRBV7-6 and TRBJ1-1, is GAGVSQSPRYKVTKRGQDVALRCDPISGHVSLYWYRQALGQGPEFLTYFNYEAQQDKSGLPNDRFSAERPEGSISTLTIQRTEQRDSAMYRCASSSLGLMNTEAFFGQGTRLTVV.

The rearrangement links TRBV6-2 or TRBV6-3 to TRBJ1-2; D perhaps matches TRBD1 (5 bases). The CDR3 length is 11 residues. The ends were cut back, 6 bases at V and 11 bases at J, with 13 bases in the middle. Germline lookup yields CDR1 MNHEY and CDR2 SVGEGT. Here the CDR3 reads CASSQTVGYTF. In DNA, the CDR3 is TGTGCCAGCAGCCAGACAGTTGGTTACACCTTC.

The chain is built from TRBV11-3 and TRBJ2-2, with 11 positions matching TRBD2. Germline V gene lookup returns CDR1 SGHNT and CDR2 YENEEA. V shed 5 bases, J shed 4 bases, and the junction held 6 bases outside the gene matches. The CDR3 contains 16 residues. Here the CDR3 reads CASSPGLAGITGELFF. CDR3 nucleotides: TGTGCCAGCAGCCCCGGACTAGCGGGTATCACCGGGGAGCTGTTTTTT.

Note on this clone: One junction end disagrees with the germline gene, perhaps due to a read error. V is TRBV6-4 and J is TRBJ2-1, with 8 bases fitting TRBD1. CDR1 is MRHNA, CDR2 SNTAGT, per germline. The CDR3 totals 13 residues. CDR3 loop: CASSDLATGAVVF. CDR3 DNA: TGTGCCAGCAGTGACTTGGCGACAGGGGCAGTGGTCTTC.

The V and J genes are TRBV13 and TRBJ2-2; D is possibly TRBD2 (5 bases). V lost 6 bases and J lost 2, with 16 bases in between. CDR3 length: 16 amino acids. Germline assignment: CDR1 PRHDT and CDR2 FYEKMQ (reference sequence). The CDR3 sequence is CASRTSTSGNTGELFF. CDR3 nucleotide sequence: TGTGCCAGCAGAACCTCGACCAGCGGCAACACCGGGGAGCTGTTTTTT.

The rearrangement joins TRBV25-1 to TRBJ1-6, with 11 bases fitting TRBD1. The V and J ends lost 6 bases and 14 bases, in that order; junction bases with no gene match: 9. The germline V gene encodes CDR1 MGHDK and CDR2 SYGVNS. This CDR3 is built from 14 residues. CDR3 bases: TGTGCCAGCAGCGTCCCGGGACAGGGGGAATCCCTCCACTTT. It translates to CASSVPGQGESLHF.

This sequence joins TRBV7-2 and TRBJ2-3; 9 bases are shared with TRBD2. The germline CDR1 and CDR2 sequences are SGHTA and FQGNSA. The CDR3 is 16 residues long. The trim removed 0 bases at V and 3 bases at J, leaving 4 bases unmatched. CDR3 bases: TGTGCCAGCAGCTTAGCTAGCGGGAGTGGGACAGATACGCAGTATTTT. Protein: CASSLASGSGTDTQYF. The full variable domain, rest sourced from reference TRBV7-2 and TRBJ2-3, is GAGVSQSPSNKVTEKGKDVELRCDPISGHTALYWYRQSLGQGLEFLIYFQGNSAPDKSGLPSDRFSAERTGGSVSTLTIQRTQQEDSAVYLCASSLASGSGTDTQYFGPGTRLTVL.

The V gene is TRBV24-1, the J gene TRBJ2-2; the D is unclear. V lost 0 bases to trimming and J lost 0 bases, with 13 bases between them. The CDR3 runs 18 residues. Germline-derived CDR1 and CDR2 are KGHDR and SFDVKD. CDR3 sequence: CATSDLLLRLANTGELFF. The CDR3 nucleotides read TGTGCCACCAGTGATTTGCTTCTGAGGTTAGCGAACACCGGGGAGCTGTTTTTT.

The chain couples TRBV10-2 to TRBJ2-3, with TRBD2 as a possible D gene (5 bases). The germline V gene has CDR1 WSHSY and CDR2 SAAADI. V was clipped by 7 bases and J by 4 bases, with 15 bases between them. The CDR3 spans 14 residues. CDR3 sequence (DNA): TGCGCCAGCACCCAGCCTTTTAGCGCAGATACGCAGTATTTT. Translated: CASTQPFSADTQYF.

The rearrangement links TRBV6-5 to TRBJ1-6; the D gene is possibly TRBD1 (6 bases). With 6 bases removed from V and 10 bases from J, the gap between germline ends came to 16 bases. The germline V gene encodes CDR1 MNHEY and CDR2 SVGAGI. The CDR3 loop spans 14 amino acids. This chain's CDR3 is CASSRTGLQSPLHF. DNA of the CDR3: TGTGCCAGCAGCAGAACAGGGTTACAATCACCCCTCCACTTT.

Comments on this clone: Other nucleotide sequences from this sample produce the same CDR3. The rearrangement uses TRBV5-1 and TRBJ1-5; no clear D gene. V was clipped by 0 bases and J by 4 bases, with 8 bases between them. Germline CDR1 reads SGHRS; CDR2 reads YFSETQ. There are 14 residues in the CDR3. The CDR3 region is CASSLAGGNQPQHF. DNA of the CDR3: TGCGCCAGCAGCTTGGCGGGAGGGAATCAGCCCCAGCATTTT.

Written as DNA, the CDR3 is TGTGCCAGCAGCAAAGGGGCGAAAAAATCCTACGAGCAGTACTTC. Protein product: CASSKGAKKSYEQYF. The J gene is TRBJ2-7, the V gene TRBV21-1; the table's D call TRBD1 went unverified against the DNA. TRBV21-1 is an annotated pseudogene. The length of the CDR3 is 15 residues.

The chain has TRBV5-1 and TRBJ1-5; TRBD1 aligns across 7 bases. The CDR3 has 15 amino acids. V trimming: 6 bases; J trimming: 3 bases; junction bases outside the gene matches: 9. Germline V lookup: CDR1 SGHRS, CDR2 YFSETQ. The DNA for the CDR3 is TGCGCCAGCAAGCCAGACGGGACAGTCAATCAGCCCCAGCATTTT. The encoded protein is CASKPDGTVNQPQHF.

CDR3 in amino acids: CASSPAGQGAWYGYTF. CDR3 nucleotides: TGTGCCAGCAGTCCCGCCGGACAGGGGGCTTGGTATGGCTACACCTTC. The chain has TRBV28 and TRBJ1-2; 11 bases align to TRBD1. The germline CDR1 and CDR2 sequences are MDHEN and SYDVKM. V shed 5 bases and J 5 bases; nucleotides not matched to a gene: 10. CDR3 length: 16 residues.

The V gene is TRBV29-1, the J gene TRBJ2-7, with 11 positions matching TRBD1. This CDR3 contains 12 residues. Unmatched junction bases numbered 1, after V lost 5 bases and J lost 4 bases. Germline-derived CDR1 and CDR2 are SQVTM and ANQGSEA. Here the CDR3 DNA reads TGCAGCGTTAGGGACAGGGGGTACGAGCAGTACTTC. Protein: CSVRDRGYEQYF.